This T cell receptor beta chain was sequenced during a study of tumor T cells in aggressive B-cell lymphoma. TCRdb's copy holds only in-frame clones and misses some; the assay was immunoSEQ multiplex PCR. The profile shows under 3,500 clones, 85% to 95% of them singletons. Trimming left V 0 bases short and J 2 bases short, with 7 bases between. CDR1 SGDLS and CDR2 YYNGEE come from the germline V gene. The CDR3 runs 14 residues. This clone was counted once. This chain joins TRBV9 and TRBJ2-3; D is undetermined. This clonotype was obtained from an adult with diffuse large B cell lymphoma. Source material: tumor tissue. This CDR3 reads CASSVDSSTDTQYF. The CDR3 DNA reads as TGTGCCAGCAGCGTAGACAGCTCCACAGATACGCAGTATTTT.